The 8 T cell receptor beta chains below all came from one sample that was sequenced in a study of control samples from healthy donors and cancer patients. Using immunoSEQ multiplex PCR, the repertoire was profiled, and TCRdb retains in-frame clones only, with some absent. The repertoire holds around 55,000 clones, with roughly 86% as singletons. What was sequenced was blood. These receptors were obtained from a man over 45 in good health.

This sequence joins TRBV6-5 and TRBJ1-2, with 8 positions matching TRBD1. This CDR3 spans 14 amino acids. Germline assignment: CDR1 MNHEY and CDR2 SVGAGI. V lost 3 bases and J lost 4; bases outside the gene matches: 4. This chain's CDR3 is CASSYRDRGYGYTF. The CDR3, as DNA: TGTGCCAGCAGTTATCGCGACAGGGGCTATGGCTACACCTTC.

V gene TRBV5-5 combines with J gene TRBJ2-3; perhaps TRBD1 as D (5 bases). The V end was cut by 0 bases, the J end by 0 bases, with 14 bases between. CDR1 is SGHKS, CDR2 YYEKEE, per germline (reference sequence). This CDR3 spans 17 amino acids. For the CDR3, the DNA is TGTGCCAGCAGCTTGGGACCAGGGATGAAGAGCACAGATACGCAGTATTTT. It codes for CASSLGPGMKSTDTQYF.

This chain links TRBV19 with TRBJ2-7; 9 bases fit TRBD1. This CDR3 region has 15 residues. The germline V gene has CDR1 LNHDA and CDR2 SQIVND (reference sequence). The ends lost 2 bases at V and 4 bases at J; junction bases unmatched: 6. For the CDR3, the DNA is TGTGCCAGTAGTATATGGACAGGGGAATTGTACGAGCAGTACTTC. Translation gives CASSIWTGELYEQYF.

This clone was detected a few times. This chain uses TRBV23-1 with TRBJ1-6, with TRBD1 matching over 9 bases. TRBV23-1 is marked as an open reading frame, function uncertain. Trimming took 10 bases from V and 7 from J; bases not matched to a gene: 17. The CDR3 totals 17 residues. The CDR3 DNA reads TGCGCCACCCCTAAAGAGTGGGCACAGGGGGCGAATTCACCCCTCCACTTT. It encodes CATPKEWAQGANSPLHF.

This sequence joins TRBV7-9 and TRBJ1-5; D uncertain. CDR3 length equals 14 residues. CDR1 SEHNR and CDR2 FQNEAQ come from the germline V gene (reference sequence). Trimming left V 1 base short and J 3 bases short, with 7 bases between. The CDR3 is CASSLGQVNQPQHF. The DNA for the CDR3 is TGTGCCAGCAGCTTAGGGCAGGTCAATCAGCCCCAGCATTTT.

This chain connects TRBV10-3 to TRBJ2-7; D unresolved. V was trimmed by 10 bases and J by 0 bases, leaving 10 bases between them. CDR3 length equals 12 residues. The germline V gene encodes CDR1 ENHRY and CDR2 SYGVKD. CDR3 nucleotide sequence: TGTGCCACCGGGTCTGCCTCCTACGAGCAGTACTTC. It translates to CATGSASYEQYF.

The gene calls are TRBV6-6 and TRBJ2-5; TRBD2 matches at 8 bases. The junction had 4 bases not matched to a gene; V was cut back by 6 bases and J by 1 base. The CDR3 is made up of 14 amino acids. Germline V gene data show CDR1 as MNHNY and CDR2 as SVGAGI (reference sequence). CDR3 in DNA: TGTGCCAGCAGCTCGACTAGCGCCCAAGAGACCCAGTACTTC. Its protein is CASSSTSAQETQYF.

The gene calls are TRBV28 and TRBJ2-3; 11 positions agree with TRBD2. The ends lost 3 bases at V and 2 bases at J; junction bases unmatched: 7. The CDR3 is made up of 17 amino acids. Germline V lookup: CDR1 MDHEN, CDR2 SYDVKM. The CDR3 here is CASSFQGLADHTDTQYF. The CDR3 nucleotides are TGTGCCAGCAGTTTCCAGGGACTAGCGGATCACACAGATACGCAGTATTTT.